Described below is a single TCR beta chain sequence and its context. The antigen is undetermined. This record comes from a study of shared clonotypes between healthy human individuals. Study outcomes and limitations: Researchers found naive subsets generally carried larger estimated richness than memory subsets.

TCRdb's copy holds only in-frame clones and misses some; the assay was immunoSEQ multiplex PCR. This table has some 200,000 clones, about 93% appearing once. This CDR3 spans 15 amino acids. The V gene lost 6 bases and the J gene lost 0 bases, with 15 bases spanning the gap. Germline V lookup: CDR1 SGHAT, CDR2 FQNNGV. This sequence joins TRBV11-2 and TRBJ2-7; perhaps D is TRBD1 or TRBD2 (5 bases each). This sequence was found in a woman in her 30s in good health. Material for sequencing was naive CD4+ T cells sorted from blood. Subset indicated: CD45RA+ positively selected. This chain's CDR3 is CASSPGTGSSYEQYF. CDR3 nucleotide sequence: TGTGCCAGCAGTCCCGGGACGGGGAGCTCCTACGAGCAGTACTTC.